These T cell receptor beta chains were read from a single sample in a study of CD8+ T cells in alopecia areata. Data came from immunoSEQ multiplex PCR; TCRdb stores just in-frame clones and leaves some out. The profile shows 160,000 or so clones, about 67% of them singletons. Sequences were derived from CD8+ T cells sorted from blood, sampled at week 0. These receptors were obtained from a human donor with alopecia areata. Both conserved end residues are part of each CDR3. Fields, in order: CDR3 protein, V gene, J gene.

CASSLLRGGRETQYF,TRBV27,TRBJ2-5
CAWTTGVDGYTF,TRBV30,TRBJ1-2
CSVEGDSSSYEQYF,TRBV29-1,TRBJ2-7
CASSPQGNGYTF,TRBV19,TRBJ1-2
CASSDRGIRGYTF,TRBV2,TRBJ1-2
CASSRSGSLSNQPQHF,TRBV27,TRBJ1-5
CATSYGGLQETQYF,TRBV27,TRBJ2-5
CASSLSGASPQHF,TRBV27,TRBJ1-5
CATSEAAAGDRNEQFF,TRBV15,TRBJ2-1
CSVSVFTTGEYGGELFF,TRBV29-1,TRBJ2-2
CASSVFTGSYEQYF,TRBV27,TRBJ2-7
CAWSVTAWGYTF,TRBV30,TRBJ1-2
CASSQVWRAGYTF,TRBV4-1,TRBJ1-2
CASSEGRAFF,TRBV6-1,TRBJ1-1
CASSFGGAEAFF,TRBV5-6,TRBJ1-1
CSVVRLAGGTDTQYF,TRBV29-1,TRBJ2-3
CASSREAGANVLTF,TRBV7-9,TRBJ2-6
CASSWGEPYEQYF,TRBV5-1,TRBJ2-7
CASSYRGQGVYGYTF,TRBV6-5,TRBJ1-2
CASSKPGTSGVYNEQFF,TRBV13,TRBJ2-1
CSFTGGKDTQYF,TRBV29-1,TRBJ2-3
CASSYTTSRSTDTQYF,TRBV6-6,TRBJ2-3
CASSLTDREQYF,TRBV5-6,TRBJ2-7
CASSFSGRGNQPQHF,TRBV13,TRBJ1-5
CASSRTSGAETQYF,TRBV9,TRBJ2-5
CASSQGSGQGWNEQYF,TRBV14,TRBJ2-7
CASLGTDPAYEQYF,TRBV5-6,TRBJ2-7
CASSTGAGDSPDTQYF,TRBV4-2,TRBJ2-3
CASSRGLEGYEQYF,TRBV27,TRBJ2-7
CSEVDKIGKRGNFRNTEAFF,TRBV29-1,TRBJ1-1
CASNGAGELFF,TRBV7-9,TRBJ2-2